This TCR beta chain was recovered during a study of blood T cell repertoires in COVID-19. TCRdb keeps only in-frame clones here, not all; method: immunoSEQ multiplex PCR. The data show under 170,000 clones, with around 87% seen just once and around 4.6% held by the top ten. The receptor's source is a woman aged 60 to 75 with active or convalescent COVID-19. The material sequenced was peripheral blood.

CDR3 in DNA: TGTGCCAGTAGTTCACGGACAGGGGCCTACGAGCAGTACTTC. The encoded protein is CASSSRTGAYEQYF. The chain has TRBV19 and TRBJ2-7; TRBD1 matches 9 bases. CDR1 and CDR2 from the germline V gene are LNHDA and SQIVND (reference sequence). The CDR3 length is 14 residues. The V gene end was trimmed by 5 bases and the J gene end by 2 bases; junction bases not matched to a gene: 4.